The clone carrying this T cell receptor beta chain turned up a few times. Its target is not known. The data were obtained in a study of cytomegalovirus exposure and HLA in healthy donors. Whole-study results and caveats: Listed as cytomegalovirus-associated were roughly 180 TCR beta chains.

Assay used: immunoSEQ multiplex PCR; TCRdb lists only in-frame clones, some missing. Among some 120,000 clones listed, 85% to 90% were seen once. It was the roughly 130-subject validation cohort, separate from the approximately 690-subject first cohort, to which the donors belonged. The CDR3 has 12 amino acids. Germline V CDR1 and CDR2: LNHNV, YYDKDF (reference sequence). Trimming left V 5 bases short and J 6 bases short, with 8 bases between. The V gene is TRBV15, the J gene TRBJ1-5, with D unresolved. Specimen: PBMCs. This clonotype originated in a man aged 25 to 45 in good health and CMV-seronegative. The CDR3 sequence is CATSEGSQPQHF. CDR3 sequence (DNA): TGTGCCACCAGCGAGGGTAGTCAGCCCCAGCATTTT.